This T cell receptor (beta chain) originates from a study of cytomegalovirus exposure and HLA in healthy donors. Points from the study as a whole: TCR beta chain V- and J-gene trimming was linked, in a later analysis, to a missense variant in DCLRE1C. Using a false discovery rate of 0.05, a later analysis showed that fewer than 20,000 TCR beta sequences were associated with HLA alleles.

The germline gives CDR1 MNHEY, CDR2 SMNVEV (reference sequence). The CDR3 has 14 amino acids. V was cut by 3 bases and J by 2 bases, with 10 bases left in between. This clone occurred once. Its antigen is unknown. PCR involved 60 Vbeta and 13 Jbeta primers. TCRdb's table, derived via immunoSEQ multiplex PCR, lists solely in-frame clones and lacks some. The table lists approximately 190,000 clones, around 64% of them singletons. Healthy bone marrow donors made up the cohort. V gene TRBV27 combines with J gene TRBJ2-5; D might be TRBD2 (6 bases). This TCR came from a man between 35 and 55 years old in good health and CMV-seropositive. The sequencing sample was made of PBMCs. The CDR3 DNA sequence: TGTGCCAGCAGTTTGCGGGGACTTCAAGAGACCCAGTACTTC. Its translation is CASSLRGLQETQYF.